This TCR beta chain was identified during a study of blood T cells in healthy people across ages. General study results and limits: Per million T cells, the diversity of TCR beta decreased roughly linearly as age advanced.

For this clonotype: Its antigen is unidentified.

CDR1 and CDR2 (germline): ENHRY, SYGVKD. V was cut by 10 bases and J by 3 bases, with 19 bases left in between. The CDR3 runs 14 residues. Alongside a J-beta primer mix, a sample-barcoded 5' primer served in a second PCR lasting 7 to 11 cycles. In TCRdb, the 5' RACE reads were re-called with MiXCR into one record per CDR3 protein. The repertoire includes some 920,000 distinct CDR3 sequences, roughly 51% of them detected once, and 20% to 25% sits in the top ten. The origin of this receptor is a woman aged 55-70 years in good health. Sample: blood. The chain employs TRBV10-3 and TRBJ2-7, with D unresolved. CDR3 bases: TGTGCCACGCAACCTCCGGGCGACAACTACGAGCAGTACTTC. Translating gives CATQPPGDNYEQYF.